Listed here are 16 T cell receptor beta chains from one sample, sequenced in a study of T-cell memory formation after mild COVID-19. TCRdb redid the calling of the 5' RACE reads with MiXCR, one entry per CDR3 protein. This table holds more than 250,000 distinct CDR3 sequences, approximately 15% found once. Material for sequencing was PBMCs or a T cell subset sorted from them (not recorded which). The receptors here all came from a young man who had mild COVID-19 (a few samples of this study predate the infection). Cell type and time point are not known.

This clonotype was recorded a few times. The chain employs TRBV6-2 or TRBV6-3 and TRBJ2-1, with a possible D match to TRBD1 (6 bases). V was trimmed by 2 bases and J by 2 bases, leaving 13 bases between them. The CDR3 is made up of 16 amino acids. The germline CDR1 and CDR2 sequences are MNHEY and SVGEGT. CDR3 residues: CASSYTDSLAYNEQFF. The CDR3 nucleotides read TGTGCCAGCAGTTACACGGACAGCCTCGCCTACAATGAGCAGTTCTTC.

The chain carries TRBV5-1 and TRBJ2-5; no clear D. There are 13 residues in the CDR3. The V gene lost 1 base and the J gene lost 4 bases, with 8 bases spanning the gap. Germline CDR1 is SGHRS and CDR2 is YFSETQ. The CDR3 nucleotides read TGCGCCAGCAGCTTGTTTAGGGTAGAGACCCAGTACTTC. This sequence encodes CASSLFRVETQYF.

This clonotype came up many times. The CDR3: CASSDGGPSTDTQYF. The CDR3 DNA is TGTGCCAGCAGTGACGGGGGGCCCAGCACAGATACGCAGTATTTT. J is TRBJ2-3 and V is TRBV2; tentative D call: TRBD2 (7 bases). This CDR3 contains 15 residues. Germline V gives CDR1 SNHLY, CDR2 FYNNEI. V gave up 3 bases and J gave up 0 bases, with 10 bases separating them.

This clonotype was counted at least ten times. The chain links TRBV6-2 or TRBV6-3 to TRBJ2-5; D gene uncertain. CDR3 length: 12 amino acids. The V gene's germline CDR1 is MNHEY and CDR2 SVGEGT. V was trimmed by 2 bases and J by 4 bases, leaving 5 bases between them. DNA of the CDR3: TGTGCCAGCAGTTACGGGTTAGAGACCCAGTACTTC. Translation: CASSYGLETQYF.

This chain uses TRBV5-5 with TRBJ2-2; no firm D call. The germline V gene has CDR1 SGHKS and CDR2 YYEKEE (reference sequence). Trimming cost V 1 base and J 9 bases, with 10 bases left between them. The CDR3 covers 13 residues. CDR3 in amino acids: CASSLQSNRELFF. As DNA, the CDR3 is TGTGCCAGCAGCTTGCAGTCCAACCGGGAGCTGTTTTTT.

This sequence joins TRBV20-1 and TRBJ2-3; TRBD1 might be the D (5 bases). V was clipped by 5 bases and J by 6 bases, with 18 bases between them. The V gene's germline CDR1 is DFQATT and CDR2 SNEGSKA (reference sequence). CDR3 length: 14 residues. In DNA, the CDR3 is TGCAGTGCTCTACAGGTGTTAGTCCGGGATACGCAGTATTTT. This encodes CSALQVLVRDTQYF.

This clonotype was observed a few times. This rearrangement joins TRBV27 to TRBJ2-4; D is ambiguous. Germline loops: CDR1 MNHEY, CDR2 SMNVEV (reference sequence). Trimming took 10 bases from V and 0 from J, leaving 13 bases between them. The CDR3 runs 14 residues. The CDR3 DNA follows: TGTGCCACCGCTCTAGACGGAGCCAAAAACATTCAGTACTTC. Protein product: CATALDGAKNIQYF.

V gene TRBV25-1 combines with J gene TRBJ2-2; D may be TRBD2 (6 bases). Trimming took 7 bases from V and 4 from J, leaving 16 bases between them. Germline CDR1 reads MGHDK; CDR2 reads SYGVNS. The CDR3 is made up of 15 amino acids. The CDR3 loop is CASIPAGTPTGELFF. The CDR3 DNA is TGTGCCAGCATCCCGGCGGGGACCCCCACCGGGGAGCTGTTTTTT.

Many counts were recorded for this clonotype. The CDR3 DNA reads TGTGCCAGCAGCCAAGTCGGGACTAGCGGGGGCACCGACGAGCAGTACTTC. Its protein is CASSQVGTSGGTDEQYF. This chain links TRBV3-1 with TRBJ2-7; 14 bases line up with TRBD2. The CDR3 is 17 residues long. The J segment lost 5 bases and the V segment lost 1 base, leaving 7 bases of the junction unmatched. Per the germline V gene, CDR1 is LGHDT and CDR2 is YNNKEL (reference sequence).

This clonotype was observed a handful of times. The CDR3 sequence is CASSPRLAGGPDTQYF. Here the CDR3 DNA reads TGTGCCAGCAGCCCGCGCCTAGCGGGGGGCCCGGATACGCAGTATTTT. The chain recombines TRBV7-9 with TRBJ2-3; 11 bases align to TRBD2. The CDR3 spans 16 residues. The junction had 10 bases not matched to a gene; V was cut back by 5 bases and J by 6 bases. The V gene's germline CDR1 is SEHNR and CDR2 FQNEAQ (reference sequence).

This clonotype has a handful of counts. The gene calls are TRBV4-1 and TRBJ1-6; D is unresolved. The germline V and J ends were trimmed by 4 bases and 11 bases, with 18 bases remaining between them. The V gene's germline CDR1 is MGHRA and CDR2 YSYEKL. The CDR3 extends over 15 amino acids. The CDR3 spells CASSPAGYRGTPLHF. Here the CDR3 DNA reads TGCGCCAGCAGCCCCGCGGGGTACCGGGGAACACCCCTCCACTTT.

This clonotype was seen more than once but under ten times. The chain carries TRBV6-2 or TRBV6-3 and TRBJ2-7, with D uncertain. Germline-derived CDR1 and CDR2 are MNHEY and SVGEGT. The V and J ends lost 5 bases and 4 bases respectively, with 12 bases between them. The CDR3 loop spans 13 amino acids. The CDR3 DNA sequence: TGTGCCAGCAGTGGACCGGTCCGGTACGAGCAGTACGTC. As protein: CASSGPVRYEQYV.

In this sample, this clonotype turned up a few times. The rearrangement uses TRBV9 and TRBJ2-5; possibly TRBD1 for D (5 bases). This CDR3 is built from 15 residues. Germline-derived CDR1 and CDR2 are SGDLS and YYNGEE. Deletions cut 0 bases from V and 2 bases from J, with 11 bases between. CDR3 DNA sequence: TGTGCCAGCAGCGTAGGCAGGGCCCGGCAAGAGACCCAGTACTTC. It specifies CASSVGRARQETQYF.

The sample holds many counts of this clonotype. This rearrangement joins TRBV5-1 to TRBJ2-2; D uncertain. CDR1 SGHRS and CDR2 YFSETQ come from the germline V gene. Trimming took 0 bases from V and 6 from J, leaving 12 bases between them. The CDR3 length is 15 residues. The CDR3, as DNA: TGCGCCAGCAGCTTGGCTGGAGTGAAGGCCGGGGAGCTGTTTTTT. Its protein product is CASSLAGVKAGELFF.

The genes are TRBV7-2 and TRBJ2-4, with D tentatively TRBD2 (6 bases). The CDR3 runs 15 residues. V was shortened by 4 bases and J by 6 bases, with 16 bases between the two germline ends. The V gene's germline CDR1 is SGHTA and CDR2 FQGNSA. The CDR3: CASSWRPQEGNIQYF. The CDR3 nucleotides read TGTGCCAGCAGCTGGAGACCGCAGGAGGGAAACATTCAGTACTTC.

The CDR3 loop reads CASSYYAGETTDTQYF. In nucleotides, the CDR3 is TGTGCCAGCAGTTATTACGCAGGGGAGACCACAGATACGCAGTATTTT. The rearrangement links TRBV6-5 to TRBJ2-3; a possible D gene is TRBD1 (6 bases). This CDR3 region has 16 residues. V lost 3 bases and J 2 bases, leaving 15 bases between the germline ends. CDR1 MNHEY and CDR2 SVGAGI come from the germline V gene.